The 27 T cell receptor beta chains below were found in one sample sequenced in a study of blood T cell repertoires in COVID-19. TCRdb keeps only in-frame clones here, not all; method: immunoSEQ multiplex PCR. Here the sample spans some 150,000 clones, roughly 84% being singletons. Sequences were obtained from PBMCs or T cells enriched from blood (not recorded which). These receptors were obtained from a woman aged 50 to 60 who had been exposed to COVID-19.

V gene TRBV7-3 combines with J gene TRBJ2-1, with 10 positions matching TRBD2. The CDR3 runs 16 residues. Germline lookup yields CDR1 SGHTA and CDR2 FQGTGA. The J segment lost 2 bases and the V segment lost 4 bases, leaving 5 bases of the junction unmatched. The CDR3: CASSSLAGGPYNEQFF. The DNA of the CDR3 is TGTGCCAGCAGCTCCTTAGCGGGGGGTCCCTACAATGAGCAGTTCTTC.

The chain uses TRBV28 and TRBJ1-3; 10 positions agree with TRBD1. Germline V CDR1 and CDR2: MDHEN, SYDVKM. This CDR3 spans 14 amino acids. V was pared by 7 bases and J by 7 bases, with 7 bases of the junction left unmatched. CDR3 DNA sequence: TGTGCCAGCAACCAGGACAGGGGGAGGAACACCATATATTTT. This sequence encodes CASNQDRGRNTIYF.

The chain has TRBV18 and TRBJ2-7, with D possibly matching TRBD1 (5 bases). This CDR3 has 14 amino acids. V lost 8 bases, J lost 0 bases, and 14 bases lay in between. Germline CDR1 is KGHSH and CDR2 is LQKENI. For the CDR3, the DNA is TGTGCCAGCGCAGAACAGGTCTACTCCTACGAGCAGTACTTC. Translation gives CASAEQVYSYEQYF.

This chain's CDR3 is CASSQDSRGYNEQFF. CDR3 nucleotides: TGTGCCAGCAGCCAAGACTCCCGGGGCTACAATGAGCAGTTCTTC. This chain uses TRBV4-2 with TRBJ2-1; D may be TRBD2 (5 bases). With 0 bases removed from V and 3 bases from J, the gap between germline ends came to 9 bases. Germline values: CDR1 LGHNA, CDR2 YNFKEQ. CDR3 length equals 15 residues.

This chain links TRBV16 with TRBJ2-1, with D possibly being TRBD1 (5 bases). Trimming left V 3 bases short and J 6 bases short, with 12 bases between. This CDR3 contains 14 residues. Germline-derived CDR1 and CDR2 are KGHSY and FQNENV. This chain's CDR3 is CASSHGRAGNEQFF. CDR3 sequence (DNA): TGTGCCAGCAGCCATGGCAGGGCCGGCAATGAGCAGTTCTTC. Full variable domain (rest looked up from reference TRBV16 and TRBJ2-1): GEEVAQTPKHLVRGEGQKAKLYCAPIKGHSYVFWYQQVLKNEFKFLISFQNENVFDETGMPKERFSAKCLPNSPCSLEIQATKLEDSAVYFCASSHGRAGNEQFFGPGTRLTVL.

This clone was seen a few times. The chain is built from TRBV19 and TRBJ2-5; the D gene is possibly TRBD1 (6 bases). Germline V lookup: CDR1 LNHDA, CDR2 SQIVND (reference sequence). Trimming left V 7 bases short and J 2 bases short, with 17 bases between. The CDR3 contains 15 residues. The CDR3 DNA is TGTGCCAGTACCCCGGGACAAGGCAAGCAAGAGACCCAGTACTTC. It encodes CASTPGQGKQETQYF.

The chain uses TRBV6-4 and TRBJ1-2; TRBD1 aligns across 10 bases. The ends lost 4 bases at V and 1 base at J; junction bases unmatched: 9. Germline V gene lookup returns CDR1 MRHNA and CDR2 SNTAGT. CDR3 length equals 17 residues. In DNA, the CDR3 is TGTGCCAGCAGTGGAACCGGGACAGGGGACCATAACTATGGCTACACCTTC. It specifies CASSGTGTGDHNYGYTF.

The rearrangement links TRBV2 to TRBJ1-4; 9 positions match TRBD1. CDR3 size: 13 residues. V trimming: 5 bases; J trimming: 8 bases; junction bases outside the gene matches: 3. Germline assignment: CDR1 SNHLY and CDR2 FYNNEI. CDR3 in amino acids: CASSRQGGEKLFF. In DNA form, the CDR3 reads TGTGCCAGCAGTCGACAGGGGGGCGAAAAACTGTTTTTT. The variable domain in full, with the rest retrieved from reference TRBV2 and TRBJ1-4, is EPEVTQTPSHQVTQMGQEVILRCVPISNHLYFYWYRQILGQKVEFLVSFYNNEISEKSEIFDDQFSVERPDGSNFTLKIRSTKLEDSAMYFCASSRQGGEKLFFGSGTQLSVL.

This chain links TRBV7-2 with TRBJ1-2, with D hard to call. The V end was cut by 5 bases, the J end by 4 bases, with 14 bases between. Per the germline V gene, CDR1 is SGHTA and CDR2 is FQGNSA. This CDR3 comprises 14 residues. The CDR3: CASSPTVDSYGYTF. Here the CDR3 DNA reads TGTGCCAGCAGCCCAACGGTGGACTCCTATGGCTACACCTTC.

A few counts support this clone. J is TRBJ1-5 and V is TRBV2; D is ambiguous. Germline V CDR1 and CDR2: SNHLY, FYNNEI. Trimming took off 4 bases at V and 2 bases at J, with 6 bases between the two ends. The CDR3 totals 13 residues. The CDR3 sequence: CASSGQGNQPQHF. Here the CDR3 DNA reads TGTGCCAGCAGTGGGCAGGGCAATCAGCCCCAGCATTTT.

The table lists this clone with a count of one. The genes are TRBV19 and TRBJ1-5, with 9 bases matching TRBD1. Germline CDR1 and CDR2: LNHDA and SQIVND (reference sequence). CDR3 length: 17 amino acids. The J segment lost 3 bases and the V segment lost 5 bases, leaving 11 bases of the junction unmatched. The CDR3 DNA reads TGTGCCAGTAGTTCCCCTCCCGGGACAGGGTACAATCAGCCCCAGCATTTT. It specifies CASSSPPGTGYNQPQHF.

V is TRBV7-9 and J is TRBJ2-1; 8 nucleotides align to TRBD1. The CDR3 has 14 residues. V shed 3 bases and J 7 bases; nucleotides not matched to a gene: 5. CDR1 is SEHNR, CDR2 FQNEAQ, per germline (reference sequence). CDR3 coding DNA: TGTGCCAGCAGCTTGGACAGGGTGGCGAATGAGCAGTTCTTC. It translates to CASSLDRVANEQFF.

V and J are TRBV9 and TRBJ1-3; the D gene is possibly TRBD1 (5 bases). CDR1 SGDLS and CDR2 YYNGEE come from the germline V gene. V was trimmed by 4 bases and J by 0 bases, leaving 14 bases between them. This CDR3 is built from 16 residues. The CDR3 region has the DNA TGTGCCAGCAGCCCACTCGGCGGGGGCTCTGGAAACACCATATATTTT. Residues: CASSPLGGGSGNTIYF. Using reference TRBV9 and TRBJ1-3 for the parts outside the CDR3, the full variable domain is DSGVTQTPKHLITATGQRVTLRCSPRSGDLSVYWYQQSLDQGLQFLIQYYNGEERAKGNILERFSAQQFPDLHSELNLSSLELGDSALYFCASSPLGGGSGNTIYFGEGSWLTVV.

The rearrangement joins TRBV25-1 to TRBJ1-2; 9 nucleotides match TRBD1. The CDR3 loop spans 15 amino acids. V lost 4 bases and J lost 4; bases outside the gene matches: 7. CDR1 and CDR2 (germline): MGHDK, SYGVNS. As DNA, the CDR3 is TGTGCCAGCAGTGGGGGGACAGGGCTTGCCTATGGCTACACCTTC. This encodes CASSGGTGLAYGYTF.

There are a few counts of this clone. This sequence joins TRBV7-2 and TRBJ2-1; the D gene is possibly TRBD2 (7 bases). Trimming left V 4 bases short and J 8 bases short, with 24 bases between. The CDR3 has 17 amino acids. Germline CDR1 SGHTA, CDR2 FQGNSA. The CDR3 nucleotides read TGTGCCAGCAGCTCCCAAGGGAGTGCGGGGGCTTTTGATGAGCAGTTCTTC. It specifies CASSSQGSAGAFDEQFF.

The V and J genes are TRBV5-4 and TRBJ2-6; D is perhaps TRBD1 (5 bases). Germline CDR1 reads SGHNT; CDR2 reads YYREEE (reference sequence). This CDR3 has 17 amino acids. Trimming stripped 3 bases from V and 2 bases from J, with 15 bases between. The CDR3 DNA reads TGTGCCAGCAGCTGGACACCTCAAAGCACTGGGGCCAACGTCCTGACTTTC. It translates to CASSWTPQSTGANVLTF. The full variable domain, in which reference TRBV5-4 and TRBJ2-6 provide the parts outside the CDR3, is ETGVTQSPTHLIKTRGQQVTLRCSSQSGHNTVSWYQQALGQGPQFIFQYYREEENGRGNFPPRFSGLQFPNYSSELNVNALELDDSALYLCASSWTPQSTGANVLTFGAGSRLTVL.

This clone occurred many times. This chain joins TRBV6-1 and TRBJ1-2; no firm D call. V was pared by 2 bases and J by 8 bases, with 15 bases between. Per germline, CDR1 MNHNS and CDR2 SASEGT. The CDR3 is 14 residues long. CDR3: CASSEFAPRGGYTF. The CDR3 DNA is TGTGCCAGCAGTGAATTCGCCCCCCGAGGCGGCTACACCTTC.

The chain employs TRBV27 and TRBJ2-7, with D possibly being TRBD1 (6 bases). The V and J ends lost 6 bases and 5 bases respectively, with 14 bases between them. This CDR3 contains 13 residues. Germline CDR1 is MNHEY and CDR2 is SMNVEV (reference sequence). CDR3 protein: CASREQGRDEQYF. The CDR3, as DNA: TGTGCCAGCAGAGAACAGGGTAGGGACGAGCAGTACTTC.

The chain employs TRBV19 and TRBJ2-5; perhaps TRBD2 as D (6 bases). V lost 4 bases to trimming and J lost 5 bases, with 14 bases between them. CDR1 and CDR2 (germline): LNHDA, SQIVND (reference sequence). The CDR3 is made up of 14 amino acids. The DNA of the CDR3 is TGTGCCAGTAGTAGCGGGATCAGGTGGGAGACCCAGTACTTC. Amino acids: CASSSGIRWETQYF.

The CDR3 protein is CASSTRTGDYEQYF. The CDR3 coding sequence is TGTGCCAGCAGCACCCGGACAGGTGACTACGAGCAGTACTTC. The rearrangement joins TRBV11-1 to TRBJ2-7; 7 bases match TRBD1. This CDR3 spans 14 amino acids. Trimming took 5 bases from V and 3 from J; bases not matched to a gene: 7. Per the germline V gene, CDR1 is SGHAT and CDR2 is FQDESV (reference sequence).

This rearrangement joins TRBV6-6 to TRBJ1-2; 7 positions match TRBD1. This CDR3 region has 13 residues. V lost 7 bases and J lost 4; bases outside the gene matches: 6. The germline CDR1 and CDR2 sequences are MNHNY and SVGAGI (reference sequence). This CDR3 reads CASTETGTYGYTF. CDR3 sequence (DNA): TGTGCCAGCACCGAGACAGGGACCTATGGCTACACCTTC.

This clone has a single count. J is TRBJ1-6 and V is TRBV5-6; D remains ambiguous. Looked up from germline, CDR1 is SGHDT and CDR2 is YYEEEE. Trimming pared 2 bases from V and 5 bases from J, leaving 17 bases between. CDR3 length: 17 residues. The chain's CDR3 is CASSFGAAFPDNSPLHF. The CDR3 DNA follows: TGTGCCAGCAGCTTTGGCGCGGCTTTCCCAGATAATTCACCCCTCCACTTT.

This sequence joins TRBV5-1 and TRBJ2-7, with TRBD2 matching 8 bases. Germline V gives CDR1 SGHRS, CDR2 YFSETQ. The V segment lost 0 bases and the J segment 4 bases; nucleotides outside the gene matches: 6. CDR3 length equals 15 residues. Here the CDR3 reads CASSLAVGREYEQYF. DNA of the CDR3: TGCGCCAGCAGCTTGGCCGTCGGGAGGGAGTACGAGCAGTACTTC.

The chain couples TRBV4-2 to TRBJ2-3, with TRBD2 as a possible D gene (7 bases). The V gene's germline CDR1 is LGHNA and CDR2 YNFKEQ. CDR3 length equals 17 residues. Trimming removed 5 bases from V and 2 bases from J, with 20 bases in between. The DNA for the CDR3 is TGTGCCAGCAGCGAAAGGGGGGAAGCGGGACCCACAGATACGCAGTATTTT. As protein: CASSERGEAGPTDTQYF.

The DNA of the CDR3 is TGTGCCAGCAGTGCCACGGACGGGGGGGGCTATGGCTACACCTTC. This sequence encodes CASSATDGGGYGYTF. The chain joins TRBV6-4 to TRBJ1-2, with a weak D call TRBD1 (5 bases). Germline-derived CDR1 and CDR2 are MRHNA and SNTAGT. V was pared by 4 bases and J by 4 bases, with 16 bases between. The CDR3 has 15 amino acids.

V usage is TRBV4-3 and J usage is TRBJ2-3; TRBD2 might be the D (6 bases). V lost 0 bases, J lost 6 bases, and 19 bases lay in between. Germline loops: CDR1 LGHNA, CDR2 YSLEER. This CDR3 contains 17 residues. In nucleotides, the CDR3 is TGCGCCAGCAGCCAAGATGTCATGGACTATCCATTGGATACGCAGTATTTT. The encoded protein is CASSQDVMDYPLDTQYF.

The chain uses TRBV3-1 (or the pseudogene TRBV3-2) and TRBJ1-1; D gene unclear. CDR3 length equals 15 residues. Germline assignment: CDR1 LGHDT and CDR2 YNNKEL (reference sequence). V was cut by 5 bases and J by 2 bases, with 15 bases left in between. CDR3 residues: CASSYLWAPNTEAFF. The CDR3 DNA is TGTGCCAGCAGCTATCTTTGGGCACCCAACACTGAAGCTTTCTTT.